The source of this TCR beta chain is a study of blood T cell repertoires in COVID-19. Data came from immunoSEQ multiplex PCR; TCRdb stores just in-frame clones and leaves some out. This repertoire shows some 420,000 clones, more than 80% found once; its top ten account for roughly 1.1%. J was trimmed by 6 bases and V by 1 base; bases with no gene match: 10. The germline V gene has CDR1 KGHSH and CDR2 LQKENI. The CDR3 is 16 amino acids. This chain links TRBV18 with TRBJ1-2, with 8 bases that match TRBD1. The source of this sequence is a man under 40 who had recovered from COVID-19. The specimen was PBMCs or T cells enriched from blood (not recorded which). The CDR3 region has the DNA TGTGCCAGCTCACCACGGCAGGGGGCGAAGATCGATGGCTACACCTTC. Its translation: CASSPRQGAKIDGYTF. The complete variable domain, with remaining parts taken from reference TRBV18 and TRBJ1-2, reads NAGVMQNPRHLVRRRGQEARLRCSPMKGHSHVYWYRQLPEEGLKFMVYLQKENIIDESGMPKERFSAEFPKEGPSILRIQQVVRGDSAAYFCASSPRQGAKIDGYTFGSGTRLTVV.